The T cell receptor (beta chain) under discussion was sequenced for a study of blood T cell repertoires in COVID-19. Background on the study: Whether acute or convalescent, the COVID-19 samples came from the United States, Italy and Spain. The cDNA or gDNA used as material had been derived from T cells, B-cell-depleted T cells, or PBMCs.

This CDR3 contains 14 residues. Germline V lookup: CDR1 SGHRS, CDR2 YFSETQ. V was cut by 0 bases and J by 13 bases, with 19 bases left in between. Original processing notes: Reference gene primer amplification in the assay estimated nucleated cell counts. Here immunoSEQ multiplex PCR was the method, and the copy in TCRdb shows in-frame clones only, minus some. V and J calls and clone size are copied from that table; D and trimming were computed from the DNA. The sample shows approximately 98,000 clones, 81% of them seen only once. The sample consisted of peripheral blood. This TCR was recovered from an elderly woman with acute or convalescent COVID-19. The gene calls are TRBV5-1 and TRBJ2-5; the D gene is possibly TRBD2 (5 bases). CDR3 in amino acids: CASSLDGPARGPYF. The CDR3 nucleotides read TGCGCCAGCAGCTTGGACGGACCCGCGAGAGGGCCGTACTTC.